Below are 16 T cell receptor beta chains sequenced from a single sample in a study of T-cell memory formation after mild COVID-19. TCRdb re-called the 5' RACE reads through MiXCR, storing one row per CDR3 protein. The sample consists of about 470,000 distinct CDR3 sequences, around a sixth of them appearing once. The material sequenced was PBMCs or a T cell subset sorted from them (not recorded which). Receptors originate from an adult woman who had mild COVID-19 (a few samples of this study predate the infection). Cell type and time point are not known.

This chain connects TRBV5-1 to TRBJ2-5; 8 bases map to TRBD2. The J segment lost 5 bases and the V segment lost 8 bases, leaving 17 bases of the junction unmatched. Germline V lookup: CDR1 SGHRS, CDR2 YFSETQ. The CDR3 has 16 amino acids. CDR3 in DNA: TGCGCCAGTACTATAGCGGGGTACGACCCCCGGGAGACCCAGTACTTC. Its translation: CASTIAGYDPRETQYF.

This clonotype was observed a handful of times. V and J are TRBV5-1 and TRBJ1-1; D perhaps matches TRBD1 (6 bases). Between the trimmed V and J ends, which lost 0 bases and 3 bases, there was a span of 12 bases. This CDR3 spans 15 amino acids. Germline V gene lookup returns CDR1 SGHRS and CDR2 YFSETQ. CDR3 sequence (DNA): TGCGCCAGCAGCTTGGTACCGGGGGCGCACACTGAAGCTTTCTTT. Translating gives CASSLVPGAHTEAFF.

This clonotype was picked up a small number of times. The J gene is TRBJ2-1, the V gene TRBV7-3; TRBD2 aligns across 8 bases. Germline assignment: CDR1 SGHTA and CDR2 FQGTGA. This CDR3 has 15 residues. The V and J ends lost 4 bases and 9 bases, in that order; junction bases with no gene match: 11. Here the CDR3 DNA reads TGTGCCAGCAGCTCCGACCGGCGGGGGGCTGGTGAGCAGTTCTTC. It specifies CASSSDRRGAGEQFF.

This clonotype showed up many times. The J gene is TRBJ2-1, the V gene TRBV27; D is undetermined. From germline, CDR1 is MNHEY and CDR2 SMNVEV (reference sequence). This CDR3 has 11 amino acids. Trimming took 8 bases from V and 8 from J, leaving 10 bases between them. In nucleotides, the CDR3 is TGTGCCAGCTTCCAGAGGTATGAGCAGTTCTTC. Translating it yields CASFQRYEQFF.

The chain recombines TRBV5-4 with TRBJ2-6; D is perhaps TRBD2 (5 bases). Germline V gene data show CDR1 as SGHNT and CDR2 as YYREEE (reference sequence). CDR3 length equals 16 residues. V was clipped by 4 bases and J by 2 bases, with 13 bases between them. The CDR3: CASSGFGMPGANVLTF. The CDR3 region has the DNA TGTGCCAGCAGCGGTTTCGGGATGCCTGGGGCCAACGTCCTGACTTTC.

This sequence joins TRBV14 and TRBJ2-2; 9 nucleotides align to TRBD1. The CDR3 spans 15 residues. Trimming at V came to 0 bases and at J to 6 bases, leaving 2 bases not matched to a gene. Germline V gives CDR1 SGHDN, CDR2 FVKESK. The CDR3 sequence is CASSQEQGAAGELFF. As DNA, the CDR3 is TGTGCCAGCAGCCAAGAACAGGGGGCGGCCGGGGAGCTGTTTTTT.

The chain recombines TRBV7-9 with TRBJ2-1; D ambiguous. V was cut by 2 bases and J by 10 bases, with 9 bases left in between. There are 12 residues in the CDR3. Germline V gene lookup returns CDR1 SEHNR and CDR2 FQNEAQ (reference sequence). The CDR3 sequence is CASSLTGREQFF. The CDR3 DNA is TGTGCCAGCAGCTTAACTGGACGGGAGCAGTTCTTC.

This clonotype was found a few times. Mismatch with germline at one junction end may stem from a read error. The chain recombines TRBV20-1 with TRBJ2-4, with TRBD2 as a possible D gene (6 bases). CDR1 DFQATT and CDR2 SNEGSKA come from the germline V gene (reference sequence). This CDR3 comprises 14 residues. The CDR3 DNA reads as TGCAGCGCTAGAGCGGGCGGAAAGGGTTTTATTCAGTACTTC. This sequence encodes CSARAGGKGFIQYF.

In its sample, this clonotype was seen many times. V usage is TRBV20-1 and J usage is TRBJ1-6; 7 bases line up with TRBD1. The CDR3 contains 14 residues. CDR1 and CDR2 from the germline V gene are DFQATT and SNEGSKA (reference sequence). V lost 7 bases and J lost 8; bases outside the gene matches: 11. This CDR3 is CSVMPGTVYSPLHF. The CDR3 DNA reads TGCAGTGTGATGCCGGGGACAGTATATTCACCCCTCCACTTT.

The gene calls are TRBV3-1 and TRBJ2-1; 9 bases agree with TRBD2. CDR1 and CDR2 from the germline V gene are LGHDT and YNNKEL (reference sequence). Germline trimming cut 6 bases from V and 2 bases from J; bases unmatched to any gene: 14. The CDR3 runs to 18 residues. CDR3 sequence (DNA): TGTGCCAGCAGGGGCAAGAGGTCCACTAGCGGGCCCTACAATGAGCAGTTCTTC. Translating it yields CASRGKRSTSGPYNEQFF.

This clonotype was detected a few times. The rearrangement joins TRBV5-5 to TRBJ1-1, with 9 bases fitting TRBD1. The CDR3 loop spans 15 amino acids. V shed 0 bases and J 4 bases; nucleotides not matched to a gene: 4. Germline loops: CDR1 SGHKS, CDR2 YYEKEE (reference sequence). Here the CDR3 reads CASSLGTGVFTEAFF. The CDR3 nucleotides are TGTGCCAGCAGCTTGGGGACAGGGGTTTTCACTGAAGCTTTCTTT.

This clonotype occurred a few times. The gene calls are TRBV5-1 and TRBJ2-3; D might be TRBD1 (6 bases). Per the germline V gene, CDR1 is SGHRS and CDR2 is YFSETQ. Trimming took 4 bases from V and 6 from J, leaving 27 bases between them. This CDR3 has 18 residues. The CDR3, as DNA: TGCGCCAGCAGCCCCCGGGACATCGGCCGATATTCCTCCGATACGCAGTATTTT. Encoded protein: CASSPRDIGRYSSDTQYF.

This clonotype showed up just a few times. The chain joins TRBV10-3 to TRBJ1-1, with D possibly being TRBD1 (5 bases). The V and J ends lost 8 bases and 1 base respectively, with 11 bases between them. CDR3 size: 13 residues. Germline loops: CDR1 ENHRY, CDR2 SYGVKD. The CDR3 protein is CAIGGPPNTEAFF. CDR3 nucleotides: TGTGCCATCGGGGGACCGCCGAACACTGAAGCTTTCTTT.

This clonotype appeared a few times. V and J are TRBV5-1 and TRBJ2-2, with a tentative D call TRBD1 (6 bases). Between the trimmed V and J ends, which lost 3 bases and 0 bases, there was a span of 12 bases. In germline, CDR1 is SGHRS, CDR2 YFSETQ. CDR3 length equals 16 residues. The CDR3 loop is CASSSTGNPNTGELFF. In DNA form, the CDR3 reads TGCGCCAGCAGCTCTACAGGGAATCCGAACACCGGGGAGCTGTTTTTT.

This clonotype was observed once. The rearrangement links TRBV20-1 to TRBJ2-5, with 9 bases identical to TRBD2. The ends lost 3 bases at V and 7 bases at J; junction bases unmatched: 9. Germline V gene lookup returns CDR1 DFQATT and CDR2 SNEGSKA (reference sequence). The CDR3 is 14 amino acids. CDR3 DNA sequence: TGCAGTGCTAGGCGGCTAGCGGGGAGAGGGACCCAGTACTTC. This encodes CSARRLAGRGTQYF.

This clonotype was seen just once. CDR3 nucleotide sequence: TGTGCCAGCAGCGGGGCCGGGACAGGGGCCACCGGGGAGCTGTTTTTT. It encodes CASSGAGTGATGELFF. The chain is built from TRBV9 and TRBJ2-2; TRBD1 matches at 10 bases. Germline CDR1 is SGDLS and CDR2 is YYNGEE. Losses at the gene ends were 3 bases for V and 4 bases for J; bases not matched to a gene: 6. This CDR3 region has 16 residues.